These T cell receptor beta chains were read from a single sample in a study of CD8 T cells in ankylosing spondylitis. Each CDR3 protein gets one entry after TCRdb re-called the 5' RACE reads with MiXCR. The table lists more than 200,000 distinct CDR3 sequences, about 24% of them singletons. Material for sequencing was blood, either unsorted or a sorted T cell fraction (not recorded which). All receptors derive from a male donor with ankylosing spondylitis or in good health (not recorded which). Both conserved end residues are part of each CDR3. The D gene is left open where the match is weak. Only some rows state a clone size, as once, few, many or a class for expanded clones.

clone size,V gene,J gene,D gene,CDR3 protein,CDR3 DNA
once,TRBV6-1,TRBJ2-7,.,CASSEGGMSYEQYF,TGTGCCAGCAGTGAAGGGGGAATGAGCTACGAGCAGTACTTC
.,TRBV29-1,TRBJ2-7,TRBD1,CSVEAYRGSIEQYF,TGCAGCGTTGAAGCCTACAGGGGATCTATCGAGCAGTACTTC
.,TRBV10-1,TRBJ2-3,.,CASSGGWDTQYF,TGCGCCAGCAGCGGAGGGTGGGATACGCAGTATTTT
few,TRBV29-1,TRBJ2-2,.,CSAGALNTGELFF,TGCAGCGCTGGGGCCTTGAACACCGGGGAGCTGTTTTTT
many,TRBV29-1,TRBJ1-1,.,CSVPALDTEAFF,TGCAGCGTTCCAGCCCTGGACACTGAAGCTTTCTTT
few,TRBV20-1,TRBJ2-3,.,CSARDIKGTDTQYF,TGCAGTGCTCGGGACATCAAGGGCACAGATACGCAGTATTTT
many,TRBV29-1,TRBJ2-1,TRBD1,CSAEGQGLNNEQFF,TGCAGCGCCGAGGGACAGGGTTTGAACAATGAGCAGTTCTTC
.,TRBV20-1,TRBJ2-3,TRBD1,CSAGPGQGRSDTQYF,TGCAGTGCTGGACCGGGACAGGGGAGATCCGATACGCAGTATTTT
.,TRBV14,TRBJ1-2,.,CASSQNRPRGGYTF,TGTGCCAGCAGCCAAAACCGGCCTAGGGGGGGCTACACCTTC
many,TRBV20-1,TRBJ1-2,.,CSAGQSSSYYGYTF,TGCAGTGCAGGACAGTCTTCCTCCTACTATGGCTACACCTTC
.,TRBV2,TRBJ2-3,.,CASSQWSRVDTQYF,TGTGCCAGCAGTCAGTGGTCGAGGGTAGATACGCAGTATTTT
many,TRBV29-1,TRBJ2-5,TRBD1,CSVEDWGQGGETQYF,TGCAGCGTTGAAGACTGGGGACAGGGGGGAGAGACCCAGTACTTC
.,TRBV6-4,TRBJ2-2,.,CASSTDVPGELFF,TGTGCCAGCAGTACGGACGTCCCCGGGGAGCTGTTTTTT
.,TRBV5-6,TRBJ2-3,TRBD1,CASSRLSGGSRTDTQYF,TGTGCCAGCAGCCGCTTATCAGGGGGCTCTCGCACAGATACGCAGTATTTT
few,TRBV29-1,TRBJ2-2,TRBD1,CSAGQTNTGELFF,TGCAGCGCGGGACAGACGAACACCGGGGAGCTGTTTTTT
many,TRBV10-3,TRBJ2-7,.,CAISDPHGGSYEQYF,TGTGCCATCAGTGACCCCCACGGGGGTTCCTACGAGCAGTACTTC
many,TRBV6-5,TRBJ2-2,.,CASSFGSLNTGELFF,TGTGCCAGCAGTTTCGGGAGCCTTAACACCGGGGAGCTGTTTTTT
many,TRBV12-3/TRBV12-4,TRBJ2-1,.,CASSTTGMDYNEQFF,TGTGCCAGCAGCACGACTGGGATGGACTACAATGAGCAGTTCTTC
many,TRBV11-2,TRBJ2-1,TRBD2,CASSNPGGPFYNEQFF,TGTGCCAGCAGCAACCCGGGGGGGCCGTTCTACAATGAGCAGTTCTTC
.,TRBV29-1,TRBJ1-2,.,CSSLWETGYTF,TGCAGCTCCCTGTGGGAAACTGGCTACACCTTC
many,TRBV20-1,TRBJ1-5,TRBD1,CSARGQGINQPQHF,TGCAGTGCTAGGGGACAGGGAATCAATCAGCCCCAGCATTTT
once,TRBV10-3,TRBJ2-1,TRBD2,CAISELAGEQFF,TGTGCCATCAGTGAGCTAGCGGGGGAGCAGTTCTTC
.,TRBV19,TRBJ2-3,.,CASSTRLTDTQYF,TGTGCCAGTAGTACGCGACTGACAGATACGCAGTATTTT
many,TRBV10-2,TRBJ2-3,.,CASRSLALTDTQYF,TGCGCCAGCAGATCTCTAGCGTTGACAGATACGCAGTATTTT
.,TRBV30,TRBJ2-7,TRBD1,CAWSHTLRDRAPAQYF,TGTGCCTGGAGTCACACCCTCCGGGACAGGGCCCCCGCGCAGTACTTC
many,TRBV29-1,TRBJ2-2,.,CSAGPPGNTGELFF,TGCAGCGCGGGACCCCCAGGGAACACCGGGGAGCTGTTTTTT